One and the same sample provided the 23 T cell receptor beta chains below, sequenced in a study of cytomegalovirus exposure and HLA in healthy donors. A multiplex PCR was run with 60 Vbeta primers and 13 Jbeta primers. Assay: immunoSEQ multiplex PCR; the TCRdb copy retains only in-frame clones and omits some. The table has 150,000 to 160,000 clones, less than 85% seen once; the top ten hold 6.5% to 7.5%. The sample was PBMCs. These receptors originate from a woman between 50 and 59 years old in good health and CMV-seropositive.

The J gene is TRBJ1-1, the V gene TRBV27, with unresolved D. V shed 4 bases and J shed 0 bases, with 6 bases lying between them. Per germline, CDR1 MNHEY and CDR2 SMNVEV (reference sequence). The CDR3 loop spans 13 amino acids. The CDR3 spells CASSSEMNTEAFF. The CDR3 DNA follows: TGTGCCAGCAGTTCGGAGATGAACACTGAAGCTTTCTTT.

The CDR3 DNA reads as TGTGCCAGCAGCTCGGCCCGGGACAGGGCTACCTACGAGCAGTACTTC. Translated: CASSSARDRATYEQYF. This chain joins TRBV7-9 and TRBJ2-7, with TRBD1 matching over 9 bases. This CDR3 comprises 16 residues. Germline CDR1 and CDR2: SEHNR and FQNEAQ (reference sequence). The J segment lost 2 bases and the V segment lost 4 bases, leaving 9 bases of the junction unmatched. Filled out from reference TRBV7-9 and TRBJ2-7, the complete variable domain reads DTGVSQNPRHKITKRGQNVTFRCDPISEHNRLYWYRQTLGQGPEFLTYFQNEAQLEKSRLLSDRFSAERPKGSFSTLEIQRTEQGDSAMYLCASSSARDRATYEQYFGPGTRLTVT.

V usage is TRBV5-6 and J usage is TRBJ1-6, with D perhaps TRBD1 (5 bases). The CDR3 is 14 residues long. The ends were cut back, 0 bases at V and 10 bases at J, with 11 bases in the middle. Germline assignment: CDR1 SGHDT and CDR2 YYEEEE. CDR3 loop: CASSLGGGVSPLHF. For the CDR3, the DNA is TGTGCCAGCAGCTTGGGCGGGGGGGTGTCACCCCTCCACTTT.

This clone occurred a few times. The rearrangement uses TRBV18 and TRBJ1-2, with 7 bases fitting TRBD1. CDR1 and CDR2 from the germline V gene are KGHSH and LQKENI. The CDR3 loop spans 13 amino acids. Trimming cost V 3 bases and J 8 bases; bases outside gene matches: 6. CDR3 sequence: CASSPEQGSGYTF. The CDR3 DNA reads as TGTGCCAGCTCACCGGAACAGGGGAGCGGCTACACCTTC.

The gene calls are TRBV2 and TRBJ1-1; a weak D match, TRBD1 (6 bases). This CDR3 is 15 amino acids long. With 6 bases removed from V and 0 bases from J, the gap between germline ends came to 14 bases. CDR1 is SNHLY and CDR2 is FYNNEI in the germline V gene. The DNA of the CDR3 is TGTGCCAGCAGCCCGACGACAGGCCTGAACACTGAAGCTTTCTTT. It codes for CASSPTTGLNTEAFF.

The gene calls are TRBV27 and TRBJ2-7, with D perhaps TRBD2 (5 bases). Trimming shortened V by 2 bases and J by 3 bases, and 20 bases separated the two germline ends. This CDR3 is built from 17 residues. Germline V gene data show CDR1 as MNHEY and CDR2 as SMNVEV (reference sequence). The CDR3 sequence: CASSLTVEGKVSYEQYF. The CDR3, as DNA: TGTGCCAGCAGTTTAACGGTAGAGGGAAAGGTGAGCTACGAGCAGTACTTC.

The gene calls are TRBV5-4 and TRBJ2-7; 8 positions match TRBD1. The CDR3 sequence is 17 residues long. Germline trimming cut 0 bases from V and 7 bases from J; bases unmatched to any gene: 15. From germline, CDR1 is SGHNT and CDR2 YYREEE (reference sequence). CDR3 sequence (DNA): TGTGCCAGCAGCTTGGCTATTCAGACAGGGGACGTTTGGGAGCAGTACTTC. It is translated as CASSLAIQTGDVWEQYF.

CDR3 residues: CASSTTTDTQYF. CDR3 DNA: TGTGCCAGCAGCACTACAACAGATACGCAGTATTTT. The chain uses TRBV27 and TRBJ2-3; D ambiguous. Germline CDR1 is MNHEY and CDR2 is SMNVEV (reference sequence). The CDR3 runs 12 residues. Between the trimmed V and J ends, which lost 6 bases and 3 bases, there was a span of 7 bases.

The V gene is TRBV7-2, the J gene TRBJ2-7; 12 nucleotides agree with TRBD2. Germline CDR1 is SGHTA and CDR2 is FQGNSA. After removal of 5 bases from V and 0 bases from J, the junction contained 14 bases not matched to a gene. This CDR3 is 19 amino acids long. The CDR3 is CASSPWVGLAGGSSYEQYF. The CDR3 DNA is TGTGCCAGCAGCCCATGGGTCGGGCTAGCGGGGGGGAGCTCCTACGAGCAGTACTTC.

The chain uses TRBV5-1 and TRBJ1-1; D may be TRBD1 (6 bases). With 4 bases removed from V and 1 base from J, the gap between germline ends came to 17 bases. Per germline, CDR1 SGHRS and CDR2 YFSETQ. CDR3 size: 16 residues. The CDR3 region is CASSPTTGGTNTEAFF. CDR3 bases: TGCGCCAGCAGCCCGACGACAGGAGGAACGAACACTGAAGCTTTCTTT.

This clone appeared a single time. The CDR3 nucleotides read TGTGCCAGCAGCTTACCAGGGGTTTACCACACCGGGGAGCTGTTTTTT. It translates to CASSLPGVYHTGELFF. The chain carries TRBV7-6 and TRBJ2-2; weak D call: TRBD1 (6 bases). The CDR3 consists of 16 residues. V was pared by 2 bases and J by 3 bases, with 13 bases between. Germline V lookup: CDR1 SGHVS, CDR2 FNYEAQ.

The rearrangement joins TRBV27 to TRBJ2-3, with TRBD2 matching 7 bases. Germline V gives CDR1 MNHEY, CDR2 SMNVEV (reference sequence). The ends lost 6 bases at V and 3 bases at J; junction bases unmatched: 9. This CDR3 is 15 amino acids long. In nucleotides, the CDR3 is TGTGCCAGCAGACCCGGGGGGTGGGGGACAGATACGCAGTATTTT. This encodes CASRPGGWGTDTQYF.

V gene TRBV7-2 combines with J gene TRBJ1-2, with D possibly TRBD1 on 5 matching bases. Germline CDR1 and CDR2: SGHTA and FQGNSA. Trimming took 7 bases from V and 2 from J, leaving 11 bases between them. This CDR3 contains 13 residues. Here the CDR3 DNA reads TGTGCCAGCACCCTGCAGGGAAACTATGGCTACACCTTC. Its translation is CASTLQGNYGYTF.

The rearrangement links TRBV9 to TRBJ1-3; 8 positions agree with TRBD1. CDR3 length: 15 residues. V shed 2 bases, J shed 4 bases, and the junction held 5 bases outside the gene matches. Germline CDR1 is SGDLS and CDR2 is YYNGEE. CDR3 DNA sequence: TGTGCCAGCAGCGTTGCAGGGGGCCCCGGAAACACCATATATTTT. Translation gives CASSVAGGPGNTIYF.

This sequence joins TRBV10-3 and TRBJ2-2, with 15 bases that match TRBD2. V was pared by 6 bases and J by 6 bases, with 20 bases of the junction left unmatched. The CDR3 extends over 21 amino acids. Germline V gives CDR1 ENHRY, CDR2 SYGVKD. For the CDR3, the DNA is TGTGCCATCAGCGACCCTTCCGGGACTAGCGGGGGGAAAGATATAGCCGGGGAGCTGTTTTTT. It is translated as CAISDPSGTSGGKDIAGELFF.

The table lists this clone with a few counts. The chain links TRBV7-8 to TRBJ1-1; TRBD1 aligns across 7 bases. This CDR3 is built from 14 residues. In germline, CDR1 is SGHVS, CDR2 FQNEAQ. J gave up 1 base and V 2 bases, and 1 base lay outside the gene matches. The CDR3 DNA reads as TGTGCCAGCAGCTTACAGGGGGGGAACACTGAAGCTTTCTTT. It codes for CASSLQGGNTEAFF.

The gene calls are TRBV6-5 and TRBJ1-1; D is possibly TRBD1 (6 bases). The germline gives CDR1 MNHEY, CDR2 SVGAGI. The V gene lost 9 bases and the J gene lost 5 bases, with 16 bases spanning the gap. This CDR3 has 13 residues. CDR3 in amino acids: CASVTGQGTEAFF. In DNA form, the CDR3 reads TGTGCCAGTGTAACAGGGCAGGGGACTGAAGCTTTCTTT.

This clone was observed once. This chain joins TRBV6-4 and TRBJ2-2; 8 bases are a match to TRBD1. This CDR3 has 16 residues. The junction had 14 bases not matched to a gene; V was cut back by 8 bases and J by 6 bases. CDR1 and CDR2 (germline): MRHNA, SNTAGT. CDR3 coding DNA: TGTGCCAGCGGCAGATCAGGGGGCGCGAGTCCCGGGGAGCTGTTTTTT. As protein: CASGRSGGASPGELFF.

The chain links TRBV10-3 to TRBJ1-5; D is perhaps TRBD1 (6 bases). From germline, CDR1 is ENHRY and CDR2 SYGVKD. The length of the CDR3 is 14 residues. V lost 1 base, J lost 7 bases, and 11 bases lay in between. The CDR3 spells CAISEWKGGQPQHF. CDR3 nucleotide sequence: TGTGCCATCAGTGAGTGGAAGGGGGGGCAGCCCCAGCATTTT.

The chain couples TRBV5-6 to TRBJ2-1, with D perhaps matching TRBD2 (7 bases). Trimming left V 1 base short and J 5 bases short, with 16 bases between. The germline CDR1 and CDR2 sequences are SGHDT and YYEEEE. There are 16 residues in the CDR3. This CDR3 reads CASSLMGGAGNNEQFF. The CDR3 nucleotides are TGTGCCAGCAGCTTGATGGGGGGGGCGGGTAACAATGAGCAGTTCTTC.

V and J are TRBV6-5 and TRBJ1-1; 7 bases are shared with TRBD1. The J segment lost 7 bases and the V segment lost 2 bases, leaving 10 bases of the junction unmatched. The CDR3 is 15 amino acids. Per germline, CDR1 MNHEY and CDR2 SVGAGI. DNA for the CDR3: TGTGCCAGCAGTTACATTAGGGGGCAAGGAGGTGAAGCTTTCTTT. Protein sequence: CASSYIRGQGGEAFF.

The chain links TRBV7-2 to TRBJ1-6; 10 positions agree with TRBD1. Looked up from germline, CDR1 is SGHTA and CDR2 is FQGNSA. CDR3 size: 15 residues. Unmatched junction bases numbered 3, after V lost 0 bases and J lost 10 bases. The CDR3 DNA is TGTGCCAGCAGCTTAGCCGGGACAGGGGACTCACCCCTCCACTTT. Its translation is CASSLAGTGDSPLHF.

Only a few counts were recorded for this clone. The chain joins TRBV5-6 to TRBJ2-2; D is possibly TRBD1 (6 bases). The CDR3 covers 13 residues. Germline lookup yields CDR1 SGHDT and CDR2 YYEEEE. Trimming took 6 bases from V and 7 from J, leaving 13 bases between them. CDR3 amino acids: CASNRESRGELFF. In nucleotides, the CDR3 is TGTGCCAGCAACAGGGAAAGTCGCGGGGAGCTGTTTTTT.